There are a few counts of the clone carrying this TCR beta chain. Its cognate antigen is unknown. This sample is drawn from a study of T-cell memory formation after mild COVID-19. Study summary: There were largely donor-specific TCR clusters. The study's findings and limits: The second-wave clones peaking on day 37 were not confirmed as SARS-CoV-2-specific. Later expanders leaned CD4+, whereas day 15 to 85 contracting clones were balanced CD4/CD8.

After 5'RACE with constant-segment primers, TCR alpha and TCR beta cDNA libraries carrying sample barcodes and UMIs were obtained. Each CDR3 protein is one row after TCRdb ran MiXCR on the 5' RACE reads. Here the sample spans a few hundred thousand distinct CDR3 sequences, over 9% being singletons. The germline V and J ends were trimmed by 5 bases and 4 bases, with 14 bases remaining between them. The CDR3 is made up of 14 amino acids. Germline CDR1 SGHTA, CDR2 FQGNSA. The sample was PBMCs or a T cell subset sorted from them (not recorded which). This chain uses TRBV7-2 with TRBJ1-2; D gene uncertain. The source is a man in his late teens or twenties who had mild COVID-19 (a few samples of this study predate the infection). Cell type and time point are not known. The CDR3 DNA follows: TGTGCCAGCAGCCCGGGAGCGGGTTTCTATGGCTACACCTTC. The encoded protein is CASSPGAGFYGYTF.